These 7 T cell receptor beta chains were sequenced from one sample in a study of T cell responses to AZD1222 COVID-19 vaccine. The table came from immunoSEQ multiplex PCR; TCRdb's copy has only in-frame clones and leaves some out. The repertoire consists of over 100,000 clones, with about 89% occurring once and the leading ten covering roughly 6.3%. Source: peripheral blood, taken on day 0 of AZD1222 vaccination. These receptors all stem from an adult in good health.

The chain carries TRBV7-9 and TRBJ1-3; no clear D gene. From germline, CDR1 is SEHNR and CDR2 FQNEAQ (reference sequence). The CDR3 covers 14 residues. The V gene lost 6 bases and the J gene lost 4 bases, with 13 bases spanning the gap. CDR3 sequence (DNA): TGTGCCAGCAGTTCCACGGCGGAGGGAAACACCATATATTTT. Encoded protein: CASSSTAEGNTIYF.

This clone came up many times. The CDR3 region is CASSISRREQYF. CDR3 DNA sequence: TGTGCCAGCAGCATTAGTCGGCGCGAGCAGTACTTC. The chain couples TRBV5-8 to TRBJ2-7; D unresolved. The V end was cut by 4 bases, the J end by 6 bases, with 11 bases between. CDR1 is SGHTS and CDR2 is YDEGEE in the germline V gene. This CDR3 region has 12 residues.

The chain links TRBV7-2 to TRBJ2-7; 12 nucleotides match TRBD1. V lost 5 bases, J lost 6 bases, and 11 bases stayed unmatched. Per the germline V gene, CDR1 is SGHTA and CDR2 is FQGNSA. The CDR3 is 16 amino acids. This chain's CDR3 is CASSLQTGTGGGEQYF. The CDR3 region has the DNA TGTGCCAGCAGCCTACAAACCGGGACAGGGGGCGGCGAGCAGTACTTC.

The chain recombines TRBV11-2 with TRBJ1-3, with D unclear. Per the germline V gene, CDR1 is SGHAT and CDR2 is FQNNGV. Trimming shortened V by 6 bases and J by 0 bases, and 9 bases separated the two germline ends. This CDR3 region has 14 residues. CDR3 nucleotides: TGTGCCAGCAGTCCTAGGAGCTCTGGAAACACCATATATTTT. This sequence encodes CASSPRSSGNTIYF.

This sequence joins TRBV9 and TRBJ1-2, with D maybe TRBD1 (5 bases). The ends were cut back, 0 bases at V and 4 bases at J, with 13 bases in the middle. The CDR3 covers 15 residues. In germline, CDR1 is SGDLS, CDR2 YYNGEE. In DNA, the CDR3 is TGTGCCAGCAGCGTAGGGTTTGGGGGAGGCTATGGCTACACCTTC. It codes for CASSVGFGGGYGYTF.

The chain has TRBV19 and TRBJ2-5, with D perhaps given as TRBD1 or TRBD2 (5 bases each). Trimming removed 4 bases at V and 4 bases at J, with 16 bases between. The CDR3 is made up of 15 amino acids. The germline V gene has CDR1 LNHDA and CDR2 SQIVND (reference sequence). CDR3 amino acids: CASSKITGGLETQYF. The DNA for the CDR3 is TGTGCCAGTAGTAAGATCACAGGAGGCTTAGAGACCCAGTACTTC.

The chain uses TRBV4-2 and TRBJ2-4, with D hard to call. Germline CDR1 and CDR2: LGHNA and YNFKEQ. CDR3 size: 13 residues. Trimming removed 6 bases at V and 8 bases at J, with 14 bases between. This CDR3 reads CASSTRTGHIQYF. CDR3 nucleotides: TGTGCCAGCAGTACGAGAACGGGTCACATTCAGTACTTC.